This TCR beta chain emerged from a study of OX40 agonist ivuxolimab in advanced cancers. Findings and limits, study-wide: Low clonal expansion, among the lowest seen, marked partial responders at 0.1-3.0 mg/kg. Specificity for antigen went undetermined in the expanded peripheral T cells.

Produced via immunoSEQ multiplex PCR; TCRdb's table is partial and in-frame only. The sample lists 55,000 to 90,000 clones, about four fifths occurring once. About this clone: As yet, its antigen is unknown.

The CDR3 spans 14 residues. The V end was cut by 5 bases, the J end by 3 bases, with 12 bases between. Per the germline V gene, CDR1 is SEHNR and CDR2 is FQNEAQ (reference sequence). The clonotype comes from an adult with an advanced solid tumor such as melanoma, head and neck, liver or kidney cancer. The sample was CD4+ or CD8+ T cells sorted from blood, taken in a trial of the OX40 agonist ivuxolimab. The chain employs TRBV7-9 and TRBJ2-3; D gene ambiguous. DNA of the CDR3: TGTGCCAGCAGCCTACCGACTGGGACAGATACGCAGTATTTT. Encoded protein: CASSLPTGTDTQYF.